This T cell receptor (beta chain) is drawn from a study of technical replicates of blood from a handful of donors. Germline-derived CDR1 and CDR2 are MNHEY and SVGAGI. There are 12 residues in the CDR3. Trimming left V 3 bases short and J 5 bases short, with 4 bases between. Assay: immunoSEQ multiplex PCR; the TCRdb copy retains only in-frame clones and omits some. The sample records approximately 70,000 clones, more than 90% being singletons. The rearrangement uses TRBV6-5 and TRBJ2-2; no clear D. Sequencing input: T cells isolated from PBMCs. This receptor was obtained from a human donor in good health. The CDR3 region is CASSYMTGELFF. The CDR3 nucleotides are TGTGCCAGCAGTTATATGACCGGGGAGCTGTTTTTT.